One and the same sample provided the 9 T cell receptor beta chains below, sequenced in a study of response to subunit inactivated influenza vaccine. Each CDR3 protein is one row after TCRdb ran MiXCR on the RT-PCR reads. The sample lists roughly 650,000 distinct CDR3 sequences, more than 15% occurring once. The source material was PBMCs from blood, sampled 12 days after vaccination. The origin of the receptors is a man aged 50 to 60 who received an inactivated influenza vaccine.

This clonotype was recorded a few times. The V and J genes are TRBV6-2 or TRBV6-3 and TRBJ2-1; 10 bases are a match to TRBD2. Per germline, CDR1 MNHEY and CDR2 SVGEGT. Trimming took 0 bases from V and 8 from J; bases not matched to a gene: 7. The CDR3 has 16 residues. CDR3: CASSYSSSGSFYEQFF. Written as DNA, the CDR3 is TGTGCCAGCAGTTACTCGTCTAGCGGGAGCTTTTATGAGCAGTTCTTC.

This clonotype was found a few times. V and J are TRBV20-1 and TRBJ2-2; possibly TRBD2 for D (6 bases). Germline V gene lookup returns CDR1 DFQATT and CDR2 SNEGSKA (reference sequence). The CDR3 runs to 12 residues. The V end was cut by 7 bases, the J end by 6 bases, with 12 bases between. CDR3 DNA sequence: TGCAGTGGAACGGGAGATGCCGGGGAGCTGTTTTTT. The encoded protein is CSGTGDAGELFF.

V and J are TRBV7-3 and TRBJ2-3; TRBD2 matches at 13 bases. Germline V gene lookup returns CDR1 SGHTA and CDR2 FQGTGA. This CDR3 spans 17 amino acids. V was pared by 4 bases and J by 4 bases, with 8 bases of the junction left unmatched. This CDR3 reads CASSSVTSGRAADTQYF. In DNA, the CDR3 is TGTGCCAGCAGCTCCGTAACTAGCGGGAGGGCCGCAGATACGCAGTATTTT.

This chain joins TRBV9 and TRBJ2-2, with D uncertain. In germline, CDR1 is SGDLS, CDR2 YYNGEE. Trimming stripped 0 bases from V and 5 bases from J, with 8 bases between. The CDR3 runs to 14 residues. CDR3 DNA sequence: TGTGCCAGCAGCGTAGGAATGGAGACCGGGGAGCTGTTTTTT. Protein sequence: CASSVGMETGELFF. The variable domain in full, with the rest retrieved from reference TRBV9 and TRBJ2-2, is DSGVTQTPKHLITATGQRVTLRCSPRSGDLSVYWYQQSLDQGLQFLIQYYNGEERAKGNILERFSAQQFPDLHSELNLSSLELGDSALYFCASSVGMETGELFFGEGSRLTVL.

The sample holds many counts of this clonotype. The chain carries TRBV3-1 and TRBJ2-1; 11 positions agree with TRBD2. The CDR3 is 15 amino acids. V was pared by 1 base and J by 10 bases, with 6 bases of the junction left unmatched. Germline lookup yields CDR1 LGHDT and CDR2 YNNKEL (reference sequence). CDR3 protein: CASSQGLAGGYEQFF. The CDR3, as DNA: TGTGCCAGCAGCCAAGGGCTAGCGGGAGGATACGAGCAGTTCTTC.

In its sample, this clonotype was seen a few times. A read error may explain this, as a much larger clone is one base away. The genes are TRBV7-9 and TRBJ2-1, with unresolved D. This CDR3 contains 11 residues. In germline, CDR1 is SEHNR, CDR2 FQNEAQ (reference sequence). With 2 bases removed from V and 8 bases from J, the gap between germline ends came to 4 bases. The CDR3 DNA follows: TGTGCCAGCAGCTTAAACCATGAGCAGTTCTTC. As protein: CASSLNHEQFF.

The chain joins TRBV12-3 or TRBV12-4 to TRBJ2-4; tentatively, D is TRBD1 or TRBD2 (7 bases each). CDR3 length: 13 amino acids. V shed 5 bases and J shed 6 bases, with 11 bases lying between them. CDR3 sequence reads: CASSPGGGNIQYF. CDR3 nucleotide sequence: TGTGCCAGCAGTCCAGGGGGGGGAAACATTCAGTACTTC.

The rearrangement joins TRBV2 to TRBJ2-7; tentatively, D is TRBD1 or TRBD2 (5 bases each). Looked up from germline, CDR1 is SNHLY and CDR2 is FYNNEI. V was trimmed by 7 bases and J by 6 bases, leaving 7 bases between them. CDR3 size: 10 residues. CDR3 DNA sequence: TGTGCCAGCAAGGGACCCGAGCAGTACTTC. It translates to CASKGPEQYF.

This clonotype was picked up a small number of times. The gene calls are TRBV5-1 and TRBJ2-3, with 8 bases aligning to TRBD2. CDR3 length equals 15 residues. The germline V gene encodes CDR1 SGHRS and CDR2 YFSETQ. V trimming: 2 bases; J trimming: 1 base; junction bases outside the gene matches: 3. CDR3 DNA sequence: TGCGCCAGCAGCTTCCCAGCGGGGGGCACAGATACGCAGTATTTT. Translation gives CASSFPAGGTDTQYF.